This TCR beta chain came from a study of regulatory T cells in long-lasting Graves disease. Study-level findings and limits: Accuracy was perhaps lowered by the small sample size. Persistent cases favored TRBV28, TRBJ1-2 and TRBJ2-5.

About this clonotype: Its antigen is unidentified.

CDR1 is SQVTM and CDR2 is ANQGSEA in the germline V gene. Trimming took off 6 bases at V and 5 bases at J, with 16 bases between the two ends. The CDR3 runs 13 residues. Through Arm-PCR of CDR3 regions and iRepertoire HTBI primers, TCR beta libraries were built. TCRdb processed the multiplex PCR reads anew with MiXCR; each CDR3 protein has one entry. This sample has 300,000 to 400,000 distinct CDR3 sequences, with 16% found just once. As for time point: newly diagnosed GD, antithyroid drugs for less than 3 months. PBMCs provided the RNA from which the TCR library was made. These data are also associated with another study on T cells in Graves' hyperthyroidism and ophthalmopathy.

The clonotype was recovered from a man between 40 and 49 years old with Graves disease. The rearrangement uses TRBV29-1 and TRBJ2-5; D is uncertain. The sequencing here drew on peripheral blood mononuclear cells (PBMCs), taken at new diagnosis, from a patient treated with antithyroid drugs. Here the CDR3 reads CSVPSGVRETQYF. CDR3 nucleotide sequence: TGCAGCGTCCCCAGTGGGGTGCGGGAGACCCAGTACTTC.